One sample yielded the 15 T cell receptor beta chains listed below, sequenced in a study of blood T cells in healthy people across ages. The use of a sample-barcoded 5' primer and a J-beta primer mix characterized a second PCR of roughly 7 to 12 cycles. TCRdb re-derived calls from the 5' RACE reads in MiXCR, one entry per CDR3 protein. This table holds around 620,000 distinct CDR3 sequences, approximately 30% found once. The sample taken for sequencing was blood. These receptors all stem from a woman in her 70s in good health.

This clonotype occurred many times. This chain links TRBV4-1 with TRBJ2-5; 13 bases match TRBD2. In germline, CDR1 is MGHRA, CDR2 YSYEKL. V lost 0 bases and J lost 5; bases outside the gene matches: 0. This CDR3 is built from 15 residues. For the CDR3, the DNA is TGCGCCAGCAGCCAAGAGGGACTAGCGGGGGAGACCCAGTACTTC. It encodes CASSQEGLAGETQYF.

This clonotype was seen more than once but under ten times. The chain recombines TRBV10-3 with TRBJ2-5; D is ambiguous. The DNA end favors TRBJ2-1, so the J call may be wrong. CDR1 is ENHRY, CDR2 SYGVKD, per germline. The CDR3 runs to 12 residues. In DNA form, the CDR3 reads TGTGCCATCAGTGACGGACACAATGAGCAGTTCTTC. It codes for CAISDGHNEQFF.

This clonotype was observed many times. The chain links TRBV2 to TRBJ2-7; 9 bases map to TRBD1. This CDR3 has 13 residues. J was trimmed by 5 bases and V by 6 bases; bases with no gene match: 5. Germline V lookup: CDR1 SNHLY, CDR2 FYNNEI. The CDR3 DNA follows: TGTGCCAGCAGGAACAGGGGGCTGGACGAGCAGTACTTC. This encodes CASRNRGLDEQYF.

This clonotype was counted at least ten times. The gene calls are TRBV3-1 and TRBJ2-5; TRBD2 agrees at 13 bases. With 4 bases clipped from V and 3 bases from J, the junction kept 11 bases outside the gene matches. Germline-derived CDR1 and CDR2 are LGHDT and YNNKEL (reference sequence). The CDR3 length is 18 residues. This CDR3 is CASSLGRRLAGGKETQYF. CDR3 DNA: TGTGCCAGCAGCCTCGGCCGGAGACTAGCGGGGGGAAAAGAGACCCAGTACTTC.

CDR3 region: CASSSEDYSETQYF. The CDR3 DNA reads TGTGCCAGCAGCTCTGAGGACTATTCAGAGACCCAGTACTTC. The chain joins TRBV13 to TRBJ2-5; possible D gene TRBD2, 6 bases. Germline-derived CDR1 and CDR2 are PRHDT and FYEKMQ (reference sequence). With 4 bases removed from V and 4 bases from J, the gap between germline ends came to 13 bases. The CDR3 has 14 amino acids.

The sample holds a few counts of this clonotype. The chain employs TRBV7-9 and TRBJ2-3, with D hard to call. The CDR3 is made up of 15 amino acids. V gave up 4 bases and J gave up 1 base, with 12 bases separating them. The germline CDR1 and CDR2 sequences are SEHNR and FQNEAQ (reference sequence). CDR3 coding DNA: TGTGCCAGCAGCTCCCCTTCTAGGGGCACAGATACGCAGTATTTT. Translated: CASSSPSRGTDTQYF. Using reference TRBV7-9 and TRBJ2-3 for the parts outside the CDR3, the full variable domain is DTGVSQNPRHKITKRGQNVTFRCDPISEHNRLYWYRQTLGQGPEFLTYFQNEAQLEKSRLLSDRFSAERPKGSFSTLEIQRTEQGDSAMYLCASSSPSRGTDTQYFGPGTRLTVL.

The V gene is TRBV20-1, the J gene TRBJ1-1; 8 bases are a match to TRBD1. In germline, CDR1 is DFQATT, CDR2 SNEGSKA (reference sequence). This CDR3 region has 13 residues. V gave up 4 bases and J gave up 4 bases; unmatched junction bases: 5. The CDR3 here is CSATGGAFTEAFF. CDR3 sequence (DNA): TGCAGTGCTACAGGGGGCGCGTTCACTGAAGCTTTCTTT.

The rearrangement joins TRBV7-2 to TRBJ2-7; D perhaps matches TRBD1 (5 bases). The CDR3 runs to 14 residues. Germline-derived CDR1 and CDR2 are SGHTA and FQGNSA. Between the trimmed V and J ends, which lost 1 base and 5 bases, there was a span of 12 bases. The CDR3 sequence is CASSLGGALNEQYF. In DNA form, the CDR3 reads TGTGCCAGCAGCTTAGGGGGCGCGTTAAACGAGCAGTACTTC. Supplemented by reference TRBV7-2 and TRBJ2-7, the full variable domain reads GAGVSQSPSNKVTEKGKDVELRCDPISGHTALYWYRQSLGQGLEFLIYFQGNSAPDKSGLPSDRFSAERTGGSVSTLTIQRTQQEDSAVYLCASSLGGALNEQYFGPGTRLTVT.

This chain joins TRBV2 and TRBJ1-2, with 9 bases that match TRBD1. V shed 6 bases, J shed 7 bases, and the junction held 6 bases outside the gene matches. The CDR3 spans 13 residues. Germline loops: CDR1 SNHLY, CDR2 FYNNEI. The CDR3 spells CASRATGGGGYTF. CDR3 sequence (DNA): TGTGCCAGCAGAGCCACAGGGGGCGGTGGCTACACCTTC.

The rearrangement links TRBV20-1 to TRBJ1-1; 7 nucleotides line up with TRBD1. The V gene end was trimmed by 2 bases and the J gene end by 6 bases; junction bases not matched to a gene: 9. Germline V gene data show CDR1 as DFQATT and CDR2 as SNEGSKA (reference sequence). The CDR3 is 14 residues long. CDR3 coding DNA: TGCAGTGCTAGAATCAACACCGGGACAGCTGAAGCTTTCTTT. It codes for CSARINTGTAEAFF.

This clonotype has ten or more counts. The CDR3 region is CASGSLGETQYF. DNA for the CDR3: TGTGCCAGCGGGTCCCTGGGGGAGACCCAGTACTTC. The chain recombines TRBV2 with TRBJ2-5; D unclear. CDR1 is SNHLY and CDR2 is FYNNEI in the germline V gene. V was shortened by 8 bases and J by 5 bases, with 12 bases between the two germline ends. The CDR3 extends over 12 amino acids.

The rearrangement uses TRBV5-1 and TRBJ1-2; D is possibly TRBD1 (6 bases). Between the trimmed V and J ends, which lost 4 bases and 1 base, there was a span of 17 bases. Germline lookup yields CDR1 SGHRS and CDR2 YFSETQ. The CDR3 length is 16 residues. The CDR3 region has the DNA TGCGCCAGCAGCCTAGGGGGGGACCCATTTAACTATGGCTACACCTTC. Its translation: CASSLGGDPFNYGYTF.

This clonotype was detected a few times. The CDR3 sequence is CSARQGGMHEQYF. The CDR3, as DNA: TGCAGTGCTAGACAGGGGGGAATGCACGAGCAGTACTTC. This chain joins TRBV20-1 and TRBJ2-7; D may be TRBD1 (7 bases). CDR1 and CDR2 from the germline V gene are DFQATT and SNEGSKA (reference sequence). V lost 2 bases and J 5 bases, leaving 13 bases between the germline ends. The CDR3 runs 13 residues.

Only a few counts were recorded for this clonotype. This chain uses TRBV5-1 with TRBJ2-2; 11 bases are a match to TRBD2. Germline V lookup: CDR1 SGHRS, CDR2 YFSETQ. This CDR3 comprises 15 residues. V lost 4 bases, J lost 6 bases, and 5 bases stayed unmatched. The CDR3 loop reads CASSPLTSGAGELFF. CDR3 nucleotides: TGCGCCAGCAGCCCCTTGACTAGCGGGGCCGGGGAGCTGTTTTTT.

A few counts support this clonotype. The genes are TRBV7-2 and TRBJ2-7; D uncertain. V shed 3 bases and J shed 1 base, with 13 bases lying between them. The CDR3 is 15 amino acids. CDR1 and CDR2 from the germline V gene are SGHTA and FQGNSA. CDR3 loop: CASSFPPSASYEQYF. CDR3 sequence (DNA): TGTGCCAGCAGCTTCCCCCCGTCCGCATCCTACGAGCAGTACTTC.